Listed here is a single TCR beta chain. Its antigen is as yet unknown. PCR amplification relied on 60 Vbeta primers (plus 13 Jbeta primers). TCRdb keeps only in-frame clones here, not all; method: immunoSEQ multiplex PCR. This sample has fewer than 100,000 clones, with nearly 80% found just once. The record originates from a study of cytomegalovirus exposure and HLA in healthy donors. Findings and caveats of the study: An analysis that came later showed most CMV-associated TCR beta chains appearing HLA-restricted.

Input material: PBMCs. This sequence originates from a woman aged 40 to 50 in good health and CMV-seropositive.

The CDR3 DNA reads as TGTGCCAGTAGTTCCCGACAGGTAATGAACACTGAAGCTTTCTTT. This translates into CASSSRQVMNTEAFF. This chain links TRBV19 with TRBJ1-1, with D perhaps TRBD1 (6 bases). CDR1 and CDR2 (germline): LNHDA, SQIVND (reference sequence). The CDR3 has 15 amino acids. The V end lost 5 bases, the J end lost 0 bases, and 13 bases lay between the germline ends.